Shown below are 10 T cell receptor beta chains from a single sample sequenced in a study of OX40 agonist ivuxolimab in advanced cancers. Libraries were prepared by immunoSEQ multiplex PCR; TCRdb keeps only in-frame clonotypes and omits some of them. The data show approximately 44,000 clones, about nine tenths seen once. This specimen was CD4+ or CD8+ T cells sorted from blood, taken in a trial of the OX40 agonist ivuxolimab. The receptors originated from an adult with an advanced solid tumor such as melanoma, head and neck, liver or kidney cancer.

A note on this clone: This CDR3 is missing its conserved last phenylalanine or tryptophan, likely due to a read error. It is unclear where the CDR3 begins or ends on the DNA, so no DNA is shown, and the CDR3 is as TCRdb lists it. V is TRBV20-1 and J is TRBJ2-3; the D call of TRBD2 is as the table states it, not checked on the DNA. Both ends counted, the CDR3 spans 8 residues. The V gene's germline CDR1 is DFQATT and CDR2 SNEGSKA (reference sequence). CDR3: CSARGALR.

The chain recombines TRBV13 with TRBJ2-5; 8 positions agree with TRBD1. The J call could be wrong; TRBJ2-7 is a better fit for the DNA end. Per the germline V gene, CDR1 is PRHDT and CDR2 is FYEKMQ (reference sequence). The CDR3 is made up of 16 amino acids. CDR3: CASSHIDRGALGEQYF. In DNA, the CDR3 is TGTGCCAGCAGCCATATTGACAGGGGTGCCCTCGGCGAGCAGTACTTC.

V usage is TRBV5-1 and J usage is TRBJ2-7; TRBD1 aligns across 12 bases. CDR3 length: 13 residues. CDR1 and CDR2 from the germline V gene are SGHRS and YFSETQ. J lost 5 bases, V lost 7 bases, and 4 bases had no gene match. The CDR3 here is CASSGTGGNEQYF. In nucleotides, the CDR3 is TGCGCCAGCTCGGGGACAGGGGGCAACGAGCAGTACTTC.

This clone ranks as medium-sized. The sample carries other DNA sequences with the same CDR3. The rearrangement links TRBV6-5 to TRBJ2-2; weak D call: TRBD2 (7 bases). Germline loops: CDR1 MNHEY, CDR2 SVGAGI. Trimming removed 2 bases from V and 5 bases from J, with 9 bases in between. The CDR3 has 14 residues. The CDR3 protein is CASSYEGGTGELFF. The CDR3 coding sequence is TGTGCCAGCAGTTACGAGGGGGGGACCGGGGAGCTGTTTTTT.

Regarding this clone: This specimen includes other DNA sequences encoding the same CDR3. The CDR3 here is CASSLGGATNEKLFF. The CDR3 nucleotides read TGTGCCAGCAGCCTCGGGGGAGCAACTAATGAAAAACTGTTTTTT. The genes are TRBV11-2 and TRBJ1-4; TRBD1 might be the D (5 bases). The CDR3 has 15 residues. With 5 bases removed from V and 0 bases from J, the gap between germline ends came to 10 bases. CDR1 is SGHAT, CDR2 FQNNGV, per germline.

The chain has TRBV7-9 and TRBJ2-3, with 10 bases aligning to TRBD2. The CDR3 loop spans 16 amino acids. Germline values: CDR1 SEHNR, CDR2 FQNEAQ (reference sequence). Germline trimming cut 3 bases from V and 3 bases from J; bases unmatched to any gene: 6. CDR3 in DNA: TGTGCCAGCAGCTTCGTACTAGCGGGGTTGACAGATACGCAGTATTTT. Protein product: CASSFVLAGLTDTQYF.

This clone is classed as medium-sized. The sample holds other DNA sequences that translate to the same CDR3. The chain's CDR3 is CASSLTYGYTF. The CDR3 nucleotides read TGTGCCAGCAGCTTGACTTATGGCTACACCTTC. The chain employs TRBV11-2 and TRBJ1-2; D unclear. Germline V gene sequence: CDR1 SGHAT, CDR2 FQNNGV. V was shortened by 3 bases and J by 5 bases, with 4 bases between the two germline ends. This CDR3 is 11 amino acids long.

This clone was counted a single time. No conserved phenylalanine or tryptophan is present at the end of the CDR3, so a read error is the likely explanation. The chain is built from TRBV6-5 and TRBJ1-6, with D possibly TRBD1 on 5 matching bases. The CDR3 totals 13 residues. The germline CDR1 and CDR2 sequences are MNHEY and SVGAGI. Trimming stripped 0 bases from V and 8 bases from J, with 5 bases between. The CDR3 reads CASSYSGDSPLHL. In nucleotides, the CDR3 is TGTGCCAGCAGTTACTCGGGGGATTCACCCCTCCACCTT.

The V call is TRBV7-8, the J call TRBJ2-7; D not certain. V shed 1 base and J shed 3 bases, with 19 bases lying between them. CDR3 length: 17 amino acids. Germline CDR1 SGHVS, CDR2 FQNEAQ. Here the CDR3 DNA reads TGTGCCAGCAGCTTAGGGTTGGTAGGGATTAGGGTCTACGAGCAGTACTTC. Residues: CASSLGLVGIRVYEQYF.

V and J are TRBV6-5 and TRBJ2-7; 9 bases are shared with TRBD1. Germline lookup yields CDR1 MNHEY and CDR2 SVGAGI. The CDR3 extends over 14 amino acids. V shed 6 bases and J 3 bases; nucleotides not matched to a gene: 6. In DNA form, the CDR3 reads TGTGCCAGCAGCATACAGGGGGCCGACTACGAGCAGTACTTC. Its translation: CASSIQGADYEQYF.